Below are 29 T cell receptor beta chains sequenced from a single sample in a study of shared clonotypes between healthy human individuals. Naive CD8 isolation took CD45RO-negative cells positively selected for CCR7 and excluded terminally differentiated effector memory CD45RA+ cells. Generated by immunoSEQ multiplex PCR, the TCRdb table keeps only in-frame clones and is missing some. The sample shows about 2.1 million clones, around 93% of them seen only once. The sequenced sample was naive CD8+ T cells from PBMCs. These receptors all stem from a man in his late teens or twenties in good health. Some clones in this sample may be carry-over from other donors' samples.

The chain uses TRBV7-2 and TRBJ1-3, with D unclear. The CDR3 loop spans 13 amino acids. Trimming pared 8 bases from V and 2 bases from J, leaving 10 bases between. From germline, CDR1 is SGHTA and CDR2 FQGNSA. In nucleotides, the CDR3 is TGTGCCAGCGGAGGAGGGACTGGAAACACCATATATTTT. Protein: CASGGGTGNTIYF.

The J gene is TRBJ2-3, the V gene TRBV27; the match to TRBD2 covers 13 bases. This CDR3 comprises 20 residues. CDR1 is MNHEY and CDR2 is SMNVEV in the germline V gene (reference sequence). J gave up 0 bases and V 4 bases, and 13 bases lay outside the gene matches. CDR3 coding DNA: TGTGCCAGCAGTTCCCCGAGGACTAGCGGGAGAGCCCTTAGCACAGATACGCAGTATTTT. Amino acid sequence: CASSSPRTSGRALSTDTQYF.

This clone came up once. V usage is TRBV7-3 and J usage is TRBJ2-1; 8 positions agree with TRBD2. The junction had 9 bases not matched to a gene; V was cut back by 4 bases and J by 7 bases. The germline V gene has CDR1 SGHTA and CDR2 FQGTGA. This CDR3 region has 15 residues. CDR3 DNA: TGTGCCAGCAGCTCCTACCCGGGAGGGGGTAATGAGCAGTTCTTC. Translation: CASSSYPGGGNEQFF.

This chain connects TRBV12-5 to TRBJ2-5; D is perhaps TRBD1 (5 bases). CDR1 is LGHNT, CDR2 FRNRAP, per germline. V was pared by 3 bases and J by 4 bases, with 15 bases between. The CDR3 spans 15 residues. For the CDR3, the DNA is TGTGCTAGTGGTTTCAGCGATTCAGGGCGAGAGACCCAGTACTTC. It translates to CASGFSDSGRETQYF.

Written as DNA, the CDR3 is TGTGCCAGCAGCTTGGGAGGCGGGAGGGCCGCAGATACGCAGTATTTT. This sequence encodes CASSLGGGRAADTQYF. The rearrangement joins TRBV5-6 to TRBJ2-3; 9 nucleotides line up with TRBD2. Looked up from germline, CDR1 is SGHDT and CDR2 is YYEEEE. CDR3 size: 16 residues. The V and J ends lost 0 bases and 4 bases, in that order; junction bases with no gene match: 6.

A single count supports this clone. This chain links TRBV19 with TRBJ2-4, with 7 nucleotides matching TRBD1. V was pared by 1 base and J by 6 bases, with 6 bases of the junction left unmatched. Germline V gene lookup returns CDR1 LNHDA and CDR2 SQIVND (reference sequence). This CDR3 has 15 amino acids. The CDR3 region has the DNA TGTGCCAGTAGTATAGTCTGGTCAGGGGGAAACATTCAGTACTTC. It translates to CASSIVWSGGNIQYF.

The chain links TRBV7-9 to TRBJ1-2, with D hard to call. V was shortened by 5 bases and J by 2 bases, with 12 bases between the two germline ends. The CDR3 runs 14 residues. Per germline, CDR1 SEHNR and CDR2 FQNEAQ (reference sequence). The chain's CDR3 is CASSPAGLNYGYTF. DNA for the CDR3: TGTGCCAGCAGCCCCGCCGGGTTAAACTATGGCTACACCTTC.

This chain uses TRBV6-1 with TRBJ2-7; TRBD2 matches at 10 bases. Germline V gene lookup returns CDR1 MNHNS and CDR2 SASEGT. The CDR3 spans 14 residues. V shed 3 bases, J shed 7 bases, and the junction held 6 bases outside the gene matches. This CDR3 is CASSEVAGGGEQYF. The CDR3 DNA reads TGTGCCAGCAGTGAGGTAGCGGGAGGAGGAGAGCAGTACTTC.

The chain has TRBV28 and TRBJ2-1, with 8 bases lining up with TRBD2. With V trimmed by 5 bases and J by 5 bases, 8 bases remained unmatched. Germline values: CDR1 MDHEN, CDR2 SYDVKM. The CDR3 length is 15 residues. The CDR3 sequence is CASSKKREIDNEQFF. The CDR3 DNA reads as TGTGCCAGCAGTAAAAAGCGGGAGATAGACAATGAGCAGTTCTTC.

The chain has TRBV7-8 and TRBJ1-1, with a possible D match to TRBD1 (5 bases). Germline V gives CDR1 SGHVS, CDR2 FQNEAQ. The CDR3 has 13 amino acids. Trimming removed 5 bases at V and 9 bases at J, with 16 bases between. CDR3 amino acids: CASSPGTASKAFF. CDR3 nucleotide sequence: TGTGCCAGCAGCCCCGGGACCGCATCTAAAGCTTTCTTT.

V usage is TRBV7-2 and J usage is TRBJ2-7, with TRBD2 identical over 7 bases. Germline trimming cut 4 bases from V and 3 bases from J; bases unmatched to any gene: 9. The germline V gene encodes CDR1 SGHTA and CDR2 FQGNSA. The CDR3 loop spans 15 amino acids. The CDR3 sequence: CASSSVRTGGYEQYF. Written as DNA, the CDR3 is TGTGCCAGCAGCTCAGTTCGGACGGGGGGCTACGAGCAGTACTTC.

The chain has TRBV27 and TRBJ2-7; weak D call: TRBD2 (6 bases). The CDR3 is 13 residues long. Germline V CDR1 and CDR2: MNHEY, SMNVEV (reference sequence). Trimming shortened V by 7 bases and J by 6 bases, and 16 bases separated the two germline ends. The CDR3 DNA reads as TGTGCCAGCACCGCGGGGTCTTCGTTCGAGCAGTACTTC. Protein sequence: CASTAGSSFEQYF.

The chain recombines TRBV6-1 with TRBJ1-1, with a possible D match to TRBD1 (5 bases). V was cut by 3 bases and J by 7 bases, with 15 bases left in between. This CDR3 has 14 residues. The germline gives CDR1 MNHNS, CDR2 SASEGT. CDR3 protein: CASSETGLGVEAFF. The DNA for the CDR3 is TGTGCCAGCAGTGAGACGGGACTAGGTGTTGAAGCTTTCTTT.

V usage is TRBV7-6 and J usage is TRBJ2-2; D gene ambiguous. Germline V gene lookup returns CDR1 SGHVS and CDR2 FNYEAQ. The CDR3 is made up of 14 amino acids. The germline V and J ends were trimmed by 3 bases and 7 bases, with 12 bases remaining between them. The CDR3, as DNA: TGTGCCAGCAGCTTCGTGGTGGCTGGCGGGGAGCTGTTTTTT. Translated, it gives CASSFVVAGGELFF. Full variable domain (outside the CDR3, taken from reference TRBV7-6 and TRBJ2-2): GAGVSQSPRYKVTKRGQDVALRCDPISGHVSLYWYRQALGQGPEFLTYFNYEAQQDKSGLPNDRFSAERPEGSISTLTIQRTEQRDSAMYRCASSFVVAGGELFFGEGSRLTVL.

The CDR3 spells CASSEAPYGYTF. Here the CDR3 DNA reads TGTGCCAGCAGTGAAGCTCCTTATGGCTACACCTTC. The V and J genes are TRBV6-1 and TRBJ1-2; D gene uncertain. The CDR3 contains 12 residues. V dropped 0 bases and J dropped 5 bases, with 4 bases sitting between them. CDR1 MNHNS and CDR2 SASEGT come from the germline V gene.

This chain connects TRBV7-2 to TRBJ1-2, with 11 positions matching TRBD1. Germline lookup yields CDR1 SGHTA and CDR2 FQGNSA. The V gene end was trimmed by 4 bases and the J gene end by 7 bases; junction bases not matched to a gene: 5. This CDR3 is built from 14 residues. In nucleotides, the CDR3 is TGTGCCAGCAGCTCAGGACAGGGGGCTTTTGGCTACACCTTC. Encoded protein: CASSSGQGAFGYTF.

The chain has TRBV6-5 and TRBJ2-7; D gene unclear. The CDR3 is 13 amino acids. Per the germline V gene, CDR1 is MNHEY and CDR2 is SVGAGI. V lost 4 bases and J lost 5, with 12 bases in between. CDR3 nucleotides: TGTGCCAGCAGTTGGGCCGTCCGCGACGAGCAGTACTTC. Translation: CASSWAVRDEQYF.

V and J are TRBV18 and TRBJ2-7, with a weak D call TRBD1 (5 bases). Trimming pared 3 bases from V and 3 bases from J, leaving 6 bases between. Germline V gene lookup returns CDR1 KGHSH and CDR2 LQKENI. This CDR3 has 12 amino acids. The CDR3 bases are TGTGCCAGCTCACCGACAGACTACGAGCAGTACTTC. Its protein product is CASSPTDYEQYF.

The chain uses TRBV9 and TRBJ1-1, with D possibly TRBD1 on 5 matching bases. CDR3 length: 15 residues. CDR1 is SGDLS and CDR2 is YYNGEE in the germline V gene. V shed 1 base and J shed 3 bases, with 13 bases lying between them. DNA of the CDR3: TGTGCCAGCAGCGTACAAGGGACTCGGGACACTGAAGCTTTCTTT. Translation gives CASSVQGTRDTEAFF.

The chain joins TRBV27 to TRBJ1-6; D gene ambiguous. V was clipped by 6 bases and J by 10 bases, with 16 bases between them. The CDR3 contains 14 residues. Germline values: CDR1 MNHEY, CDR2 SMNVEV (reference sequence). CDR3 sequence reads: CASSELDPGSPLHF. As DNA, the CDR3 is TGTGCCAGCAGCGAACTAGACCCAGGCTCACCCCTCCACTTT.

Worth noting for this clone: The same CDR3 can be traced to other DNA sequences in this sample. The gene calls are TRBV9 and TRBJ1-2; D is unclear. The CDR3 runs 12 residues. Trimming removed 4 bases at V and 2 bases at J, with 6 bases between. Germline V gene lookup returns CDR1 SGDLS and CDR2 YYNGEE. This CDR3 is CASSPPNYGYTF. The CDR3, as DNA: TGTGCCAGCAGCCCCCCCAACTATGGCTACACCTTC. Filled out from reference TRBV9 and TRBJ1-2, the complete variable domain reads DSGVTQTPKHLITATGQRVTLRCSPRSGDLSVYWYQQSLDQGLQFLIQYYNGEERAKGNILERFSAQQFPDLHSELNLSSLELGDSALYFCASSPPNYGYTFGSGTRLTVV.

The gene calls are TRBV15 and TRBJ2-7, with 10 bases identical to TRBD2. Germline CDR1 is LNHNV and CDR2 is YYDKDF (reference sequence). After removal of 9 bases from V and 1 base from J, the junction contained 9 bases not matched to a gene. The CDR3 totals 15 residues. The CDR3 protein is CATKPGTSVSYEQYF. In nucleotides, the CDR3 is TGTGCCACTAAACCCGGGACTAGCGTTTCCTACGAGCAGTACTTC.

CDR3 loop: CASTSEGMNSYNEQFF. The CDR3 DNA reads as TGTGCCAGCACCTCGGAGGGGATGAACTCCTACAATGAGCAGTTCTTC. The rearrangement links TRBV21-1 to TRBJ2-1; TRBD2 was called by the table and not checked on the DNA. TRBV21-1 is a listed pseudogene. This CDR3 contains 16 residues.

The rearrangement links TRBV30 to TRBJ2-2; tentatively, D is TRBD2 (6 bases). The CDR3 sequence is 17 residues long. Germline V gives CDR1 GTSNPN, CDR2 SVGIG (reference sequence). Trimming left V 0 bases short and J 6 bases short, with 20 bases between. CDR3: CAWSVYPSGDRAGELFF. The CDR3, as DNA: TGTGCCTGGAGTGTATACCCATCGGGAGATCGGGCCGGGGAGCTGTTTTTT.

The V call is TRBV27, the J call TRBJ2-1, with 11 bases lining up with TRBD1. The CDR3 totals 17 residues. Per the germline V gene, CDR1 is MNHEY and CDR2 is SMNVEV (reference sequence). The J segment lost 8 bases and the V segment lost 5 bases, leaving 14 bases of the junction unmatched. CDR3 sequence: CASSNSLGTGGVDEQFF. The CDR3 DNA sequence: TGTGCCAGCAGTAATTCTTTGGGGACAGGGGGGGTCGATGAGCAGTTCTTC.

The chain carries TRBV9 and TRBJ2-3; D is perhaps TRBD1 or TRBD2 (5 bases each). Between the trimmed V and J ends, which lost 3 bases and 8 bases, there was a span of 13 bases. The CDR3 consists of 13 residues. Germline V gene lookup returns CDR1 SGDLS and CDR2 YYNGEE. This CDR3 is CASSGGVLGTQYF. For the CDR3, the DNA is TGTGCCAGCAGCGGAGGGGTTCTGGGTACGCAGTATTTT.

The V gene is TRBV4-1, the J gene TRBJ2-7; unclear D gene. Trimming removed 1 base from V and 2 bases from J, with 12 bases in between. CDR1 and CDR2 from the germline V gene are MGHRA and YSYEKL. The CDR3 consists of 15 residues. The CDR3 spells CASSQVFPSTYEQYF. CDR3 nucleotides: TGCGCCAGCAGCCAAGTATTCCCTTCCACCTACGAGCAGTACTTC.

Comments on this clone: Other DNA sequences in this specimen translate into the identical CDR3. V is TRBV9 and J is TRBJ2-7; no firm D call. This CDR3 region has 13 residues. Trimming stripped 4 bases from V and 0 bases from J, with 8 bases between. Germline V lookup: CDR1 SGDLS, CDR2 YYNGEE. The CDR3 DNA reads as TGTGCCAGCAGCCCACCTTCCTCCTACGAGCAGTACTTC. This gives the protein CASSPPSSYEQYF.

J is TRBJ2-1 and V is TRBV7-3, with TRBD2 identical over 7 bases. Germline lookup yields CDR1 SGHTA and CDR2 FQGTGA. The CDR3 extends over 14 amino acids. Germline trimming cut 2 bases from V and 5 bases from J; bases unmatched to any gene: 3. The CDR3 loop is CASSLRREHNEQFF. CDR3 DNA sequence: TGTGCCAGCAGCTTACGGCGGGAGCACAATGAGCAGTTCTTC.